Listed here are 32 T cell receptor beta chains from one sample, sequenced in a study of T-cell memory formation after mild COVID-19. TCRdb redid the calling of the 5' RACE reads with MiXCR, one entry per CDR3 protein. The table shows some 68,000 distinct CDR3 sequences, with roughly 17% occurring only once. Sequencing was carried out using PBMCs or a T cell subset sorted from them (not recorded which). These receptors originate from an adult woman who had mild COVID-19 (a few samples of this study predate the infection). Cell type and time point are not known.

This rearrangement joins TRBV5-1 to TRBJ2-3, with TRBD2 matching over 7 bases. The CDR3 spans 15 residues. The junction had 1 base not matched to a gene; V was cut back by 0 bases and J by 0 bases. From germline, CDR1 is SGHRS and CDR2 YFSETQ. As DNA, the CDR3 is TGCGCCAGCAGCTTGGAACTAGCGAGCACAGATACGCAGTATTTT. Encoded protein: CASSLELASTDTQYF.

Only a few counts were recorded for this clonotype. The chain has TRBV30 and TRBJ2-7; a weak D match, TRBD2 (7 bases). Germline-derived CDR1 and CDR2 are GTSNPN and SVGIG (reference sequence). This CDR3 is built from 19 residues. V gave up 2 bases and J gave up 3 bases, with 29 bases separating them. This CDR3 is CAWSHPTGTASGRIYEQYF. CDR3 DNA sequence: TGTGCCTGGAGTCACCCGACAGGAACGGCTAGCGGAAGGATCTACGAGCAGTACTTC.

The chain employs TRBV9 and TRBJ2-2, with D hard to call. This CDR3 is built from 14 residues. CDR1 SGDLS and CDR2 YYNGEE come from the germline V gene. Trimming shortened V by 2 bases and J by 0 bases, and 5 bases separated the two germline ends. This CDR3 reads CASSVGANTGELFF. CDR3 bases: TGTGCCAGCAGCGTTGGCGCGAACACCGGGGAGCTGTTTTTT.

This clonotype appeared many times. The chain uses TRBV7-8 and TRBJ2-1, with 8 bases that match TRBD1. The CDR3 is 14 residues long. V gave up 5 bases and J gave up 6 bases; unmatched junction bases: 6. Per germline, CDR1 SGHVS and CDR2 FQNEAQ. The CDR3 bases are TGTGCCAGCAGCATGGACAGGGCGTCCAATGAGCAGTTCTTC. Translation gives CASSMDRASNEQFF.

The rearrangement links TRBV5-1 to TRBJ2-1, with 7 bases that match TRBD1. Germline V CDR1 and CDR2: SGHRS, YFSETQ. The CDR3 loop spans 14 amino acids. The V and J ends lost 0 bases and 6 bases, in that order; junction bases with no gene match: 3. CDR3 DNA sequence: TGCGCCAGCAGCTTGGGACAGGGTCGCAATGAGCAGTTCTTC. Translated: CASSLGQGRNEQFF.

This clonotype was seen a handful of times. V usage is TRBV6-5 and J usage is TRBJ2-3; 7 bases map to TRBD1. Germline-derived CDR1 and CDR2 are MNHEY and SVGAGI. V trimming: 7 bases; J trimming: 2 bases; junction bases outside the gene matches: 12. The CDR3 loop spans 16 amino acids. The CDR3 DNA reads as TGTGCCAGCACCAAAGCCGGGACAGTCCCCACAGATACGCAGTATTTT. This codes for CASTKAGTVPTDTQYF.

This clonotype was seen repeatedly, ten times or more. This chain connects TRBV20-1 to TRBJ2-7; 7 bases match TRBD2. CDR3 size: 17 residues. Per the germline V gene, CDR1 is DFQATT and CDR2 is SNEGSKA (reference sequence). V dropped 0 bases and J dropped 2; count of bases not matched to a gene: 13. In DNA, the CDR3 is TGCAGTGCTAGAGATGCTAAGGGGAGGGCCCTAACCTACGAGCAGTACTTC. This encodes CSARDAKGRALTYEQYF.

This chain connects TRBV7-8 to TRBJ2-5, with 7 bases aligning to TRBD2. J gave up 5 bases and V 5 bases, and 17 bases lay outside the gene matches. CDR1 SGHVS and CDR2 FQNEAQ come from the germline V gene. The CDR3 loop spans 17 amino acids. The CDR3 DNA reads as TGTGCCAGCAGCCCCCATTTCGGAGTGGGGGGGTGGGAGACCCAGTACTTC. Its protein product is CASSPHFGVGGWETQYF.

The CDR3 coding sequence is TGTGCCAGCAGTCGGACAGGGGGCATTGAAGCTTTCTTT. It codes for CASSRTGGIEAFF. V is TRBV7-8 and J is TRBJ1-1, with 11 bases identical to TRBD1. CDR1 and CDR2 (germline): SGHVS, FQNEAQ. This CDR3 has 13 residues. The J segment lost 7 bases and the V segment lost 6 bases, leaving 4 bases of the junction unmatched.

This clonotype has a handful of counts. The genes are TRBV4-1 and TRBJ1-5; TRBD1 is a possible D gene (6 bases). The V end lost 4 bases, the J end lost 0 bases, and 10 bases lay between the germline ends. The CDR3 has 15 amino acids. The germline gives CDR1 MGHRA, CDR2 YSYEKL. The CDR3 region is CASSLGTNSNQPQHF. DNA of the CDR3: TGCGCCAGCAGCCTCGGGACAAATAGCAATCAGCCCCAGCATTTT.

This clonotype appeared a few times. The J gene is TRBJ2-1, the V gene TRBV4-2; D is perhaps TRBD2 (5 bases). The CDR3 loop spans 18 amino acids. The germline V gene encodes CDR1 LGHNA and CDR2 YNFKEQ. V lost 0 bases and J lost 2, with 17 bases in between. The CDR3 is CASSQDQEVLATYNEQFF. CDR3 DNA: TGTGCCAGCAGCCAAGATCAGGAGGTTCTAGCAACCTACAATGAGCAGTTCTTC.

CDR3 protein: CSVAGTSGTSYEQYF. Written as DNA, the CDR3 is TGCAGCGTCGCCGGGACTAGCGGGACCTCCTACGAGCAGTACTTC. This chain connects TRBV29-1 to TRBJ2-7, with 13 bases matching TRBD2. CDR3 length: 15 residues. CDR1 SQVTM and CDR2 ANQGSEA come from the germline V gene. With 6 bases clipped from V and 0 bases from J, the junction kept 5 bases outside the gene matches.

This clonotype appeared a few times. The rearrangement joins TRBV15 to TRBJ2-7, with 8 nucleotides matching TRBD1. Germline CDR1 is LNHNV and CDR2 is YYDKDF (reference sequence). This CDR3 is built from 17 residues. V lost 0 bases to trimming and J lost 3 bases; unmatched junction nucleotides: 10. In nucleotides, the CDR3 is TGTGCCACCAGCAGAGACACCTCTCAGGGGGCGGGCTACGAGCAGTACTTC. Translation gives CATSRDTSQGAGYEQYF.

V usage is TRBV3-1 and J usage is TRBJ2-5; D gene uncertain. Trimming took off 4 bases at V and 2 bases at J, with 11 bases between the two ends. The V gene's germline CDR1 is LGHDT and CDR2 YNNKEL (reference sequence). The CDR3 extends over 14 amino acids. The chain's CDR3 is CASSPLGYQETQYF. DNA of the CDR3: TGTGCCAGCAGCCCGCTGGGGTATCAAGAGACCCAGTACTTC.

V usage is TRBV5-1 and J usage is TRBJ2-3; perhaps TRBD2 as D (5 bases). V was trimmed by 0 bases and J by 5 bases, leaving 13 bases between them. The length of the CDR3 is 15 residues. Germline V CDR1 and CDR2: SGHRS, YFSETQ. Here the CDR3 reads CASSLESGMVDTQYF. In DNA, the CDR3 is TGCGCCAGCAGCTTGGAGTCGGGGATGGTAGATACGCAGTATTTT.

The sample holds a few counts of this clonotype. The chain employs TRBV6-5 and TRBJ2-7; 11 bases align to TRBD1. The CDR3 is made up of 14 amino acids. Germline lookup yields CDR1 MNHEY and CDR2 SVGAGI. Trimming cost V 2 bases and J 7 bases; bases outside gene matches: 4. CDR3 DNA: TGTGCCAGCAGTTACCCGGGACAGGGGGGAGAGCAGTACTTC. Amino acids: CASSYPGQGGEQYF.

There are a few counts of this clonotype. This chain links TRBV5-6 with TRBJ1-2; no clear D gene. V lost 0 bases, J lost 2 bases, and 14 bases lay in between. CDR1 is SGHDT and CDR2 is YYEEEE in the germline V gene. The CDR3 contains 16 residues. CDR3 DNA sequence: TGTGCCAGCAGCTTGGCGGCAGGCCTAGCGAACTATGGCTACACCTTC. This codes for CASSLAAGLANYGYTF.

This clonotype showed up just a few times. In DNA, the CDR3 is TGCAGTGCTAGCGGCAACTCCTACGAGCAGTACTTC. This gives the protein CSASGNSYEQYF. V is TRBV20-1 and J is TRBJ2-7; D not resolved. CDR3 length: 12 residues. Germline CDR1 is DFQATT and CDR2 is SNEGSKA (reference sequence). Deletions cut 3 bases from V and 0 bases from J, with 6 bases between.

The CDR3 loop is CASSFVRELAGIQETQYF. In DNA, the CDR3 is TGTGCCAGCAGCTTCGTCCGGGAACTAGCGGGGATACAAGAGACCCAGTACTTC. J is TRBJ2-5 and V is TRBV13, with TRBD2 matching 10 bases. V shed 3 bases and J 2 bases; nucleotides not matched to a gene: 12. The CDR3 length is 18 residues. Per the germline V gene, CDR1 is PRHDT and CDR2 is FYEKMQ (reference sequence).

In its sample, this clonotype was seen a few times. The V gene is TRBV7-8, the J gene TRBJ2-5; D is perhaps TRBD2 (6 bases). V gave up 0 bases and J gave up 4 bases, with 12 bases separating them. Germline V gives CDR1 SGHVS, CDR2 FQNEAQ. The CDR3 runs 15 residues. Here the CDR3 reads CASSLAPWRGETQYF. Here the CDR3 DNA reads TGTGCCAGCAGCTTAGCTCCCTGGAGGGGAGAGACCCAGTACTTC.

This clonotype was found a few times. J is TRBJ2-7 and V is TRBV4-3; 9 positions match TRBD2. The CDR3 contains 21 residues. J was trimmed by 0 bases and V by 1 base; bases with no gene match: 19. Germline CDR1 LGHNA, CDR2 YSLEER. The CDR3 protein is CASSQVHPQILAGPSSYEQYF. CDR3 nucleotides: TGCGCCAGCAGCCAAGTTCACCCTCAAATCCTAGCGGGGCCTAGCTCCTACGAGCAGTACTTC.

The rearrangement links TRBV5-1 to TRBJ1-4, with D unresolved. There are 14 residues in the CDR3. Trimming took 0 bases from V and 5 from J, leaving 8 bases between them. Germline V gene sequence: CDR1 SGHRS, CDR2 YFSETQ. CDR3 sequence: CASSLVAANEKLFF. For the CDR3, the DNA is TGCGCCAGCAGCTTGGTGGCAGCGAATGAAAAACTGTTTTTT.

The chain links TRBV19 to TRBJ2-7; 9 bases match TRBD2. The CDR3 runs 16 residues. Trimming removed 5 bases from V and 3 bases from J; junction bases left unmatched: 11. Per the germline V gene, CDR1 is LNHDA and CDR2 is SQIVND (reference sequence). The CDR3 DNA reads as TGTGCCAGTAGTCAGATGCTGGGCGGGAGGGACTACGAGCAGTACTTC. Residues: CASSQMLGGRDYEQYF.

The chain carries TRBV7-8 and TRBJ1-4; a weak D match, TRBD1 (5 bases). Trimming took 0 bases from V and 7 from J, leaving 9 bases between them. Germline V CDR1 and CDR2: SGHVS, FQNEAQ. This CDR3 is built from 14 residues. CDR3 residues: CASSLALGREKLFF. The CDR3 DNA reads as TGTGCCAGCAGCTTAGCCCTGGGGCGTGAAAAACTGTTTTTT.

This clonotype was observed a few times. This chain uses TRBV27 with TRBJ2-1, with TRBD2 identical over 9 bases. The V gene's germline CDR1 is MNHEY and CDR2 SMNVEV (reference sequence). This CDR3 contains 15 residues. V trimming: 3 bases; J trimming: 6 bases; junction bases outside the gene matches: 6. In nucleotides, the CDR3 is TGTGCCAGCAGTTTCGTGACTAGCGGCTCCAATGAGCAGTTCTTC. This gives the protein CASSFVTSGSNEQFF.

This clonotype has more than one count but fewer than ten. The chain's CDR3 is CATSSDYQETQYF. CDR3 nucleotide sequence: TGTGCCACCAGTTCGGACTACCAAGAGACCCAGTACTTC. This chain uses TRBV24-1 with TRBJ2-5; perhaps TRBD2 as D (5 bases). The CDR3 is 13 residues long. Germline V gene data show CDR1 as KGHDR and CDR2 as SFDVKD. Trimming shortened V by 6 bases and J by 0 bases, and 7 bases separated the two germline ends.

This clonotype has more than one count but fewer than ten. V gene TRBV4-2 combines with J gene TRBJ2-1; the D gene is possibly TRBD1 (6 bases). Germline V CDR1 and CDR2: LGHNA, YNFKEQ. Trimming stripped 1 base from V and 9 bases from J, with 7 bases between. There are 12 residues in the CDR3. CDR3 DNA sequence: TGTGCCAGCAGCCAAGCAGGGGTTGAGCAGTTCTTC. It specifies CASSQAGVEQFF.

This clonotype was detected many times. The chain recombines TRBV4-3 with TRBJ2-1; 9 nucleotides align to TRBD2. V shed 4 bases, J shed 5 bases, and the junction held 9 bases outside the gene matches. Germline V gene sequence: CDR1 LGHNA, CDR2 YSLEER. The CDR3 has 16 amino acids. The CDR3 nucleotides are TGCGCCAGCAGCCCCCTGGAGGCGGGAGGGGACAATGAGCAGTTCTTC. Protein sequence: CASSPLEAGGDNEQFF.

This clonotype was recorded a few times. This chain links TRBV10-2 with TRBJ2-1, with 9 bases that match TRBD2. Germline V gene lookup returns CDR1 WSHSY and CDR2 SAAADI. This CDR3 spans 16 amino acids. After removal of 3 bases from V and 10 bases from J, the junction contained 13 bases not matched to a gene. The CDR3 loop reads CASSDPLAGVWGEQFF. In DNA, the CDR3 is TGCGCCAGCAGTGACCCTTTAGCGGGAGTTTGGGGCGAGCAGTTCTTC.

The table lists this clonotype with many counts. The chain couples TRBV7-6 to TRBJ2-1; 13 bases align to TRBD2. The V and J ends lost 5 bases and 8 bases, in that order; junction bases with no gene match: 6. CDR1 is SGHVS and CDR2 is FNYEAQ in the germline V gene. The CDR3 totals 15 residues. CDR3 DNA: TGTGCCAGCAGCCGGACTAGCGGGAGTTTAGATGAGCAGTTCTTC. Its protein product is CASSRTSGSLDEQFF. The complete variable domain, with remaining parts taken from reference TRBV7-6 and TRBJ2-1, reads GAGVSQSPRYKVTKRGQDVALRCDPISGHVSLYWYRQALGQGPEFLTYFNYEAQQDKSGLPNDRFSAERPEGSISTLTIQRTEQRDSAMYRCASSRTSGSLDEQFFGPGTRLTVL.

Here the CDR3 DNA reads TGTGCCAGCAGTGAGGCCTTGGGGGGTAATTCACCCCTCCACTTT. Translation gives CASSEALGGNSPLHF. The chain combines TRBV2 with TRBJ1-6; TRBD1 might be the D (5 bases). The ends were cut back, 3 bases at V and 6 bases at J, with 12 bases in the middle. The CDR3 consists of 15 residues. Germline V gene sequence: CDR1 SNHLY, CDR2 FYNNEI. Looking up the rest from reference TRBV2 and TRBJ1-6 gives the full variable domain: EPEVTQTPSHQVTQMGQEVILRCVPISNHLYFYWYRQILGQKVEFLVSFYNNEISEKSEIFDDQFSVERPDGSNFTLKIRSTKLEDSAMYFCASSEALGGNSPLHFGNGTRLTVT.

This clonotype turned up a few times. The V and J genes are TRBV27 and TRBJ2-3, with 14 nucleotides matching TRBD2. V lost 3 bases, J lost 6 bases, and 14 bases stayed unmatched. Germline assignment: CDR1 MNHEY and CDR2 SMNVEV (reference sequence). This CDR3 spans 19 amino acids. The CDR3 coding sequence is TGTGCCAGCAGTTTCTCTGGACTAGCGGGGGGAGGGCTGGCCGATACGCAGTATTTT. Translated, it gives CASSFSGLAGGGLADTQYF.